This T cell receptor (beta chain) was sequenced during a study of blood T cells in healthy people across ages. Study information: The capture of about one barcoded beta molecule per two T cells was achieved by template switching. Study-level results: When set beside aged donors, long-lived donors presented more naive CD4+ cells and higher diversity.

About this clonotype itself: What it recognizes is unknown.

A sample-barcoded 5' primer and a J-beta primer mix were used in a second PCR of about 6 to 11 cycles. Every sample gave at least 2.5 million paired-end reads containing CDR3. TCRdb ran MiXCR on the 5' RACE reads and lists one entry per CDR3 protein. The sample contains 1,500,000 or so distinct CDR3 sequences, around 59% of which appear only once. Each individual donor underwent a draw of ten milliliters of peripheral blood. Sequencing was done on a sample of blood. The sequence was collected from a man between 18 and 35 years old in good health.

In nucleotides, the CDR3 is TGTGCCAGCAGCGTAGTGTCCGTGAACACTGAAGCTTTCTTT. It specifies CASSVVSVNTEAFF. V usage is TRBV9 and J usage is TRBJ1-1, with D uncertain. Germline CDR1 is SGDLS and CDR2 is YYNGEE. This CDR3 spans 14 amino acids. Trimming left V 0 bases short and J 0 bases short, with 6 bases between.